The following is a TCR beta chain sequence with its context. This sample stems from a study of blood T cell repertoires in COVID-19. Study as a whole: There were acute and convalescent COVID-19 samples, and they came from the United States, Italy and Spain. Sources were T cells, B-cell-depleted T cells, or PBMCs; the material itself was cDNA or gDNA.

Germline-derived CDR1 and CDR2 are SGHKS and YYEKEE (reference sequence). The CDR3 is made up of 14 amino acids. V was trimmed by 4 bases and J by 5 bases, leaving 15 bases between them. Per the authors' pipeline: Nucleated cell counts were estimated from reference gene primer amplification. The assay was immunoSEQ multiplex PCR, and TCRdb's table has in-frame clones only and misses some. The V and J calls and clone size are taken from that table; D and trimming were inferred from the DNA. Of a few hundred thousand clones listed, roughly 84% are singletons. This TCR was sampled from a woman aged 40 to 50 who had recovered from COVID-19. Sequencing was performed on peripheral blood. V usage is TRBV5-5 and J usage is TRBJ2-5; a possible D gene is TRBD1 (5 bases). CDR3 loop: CASSGQGGDETQYF. The DNA of the CDR3 is TGTGCCAGCAGCGGCCAGGGTGGGGATGAGACCCAGTACTTC. The variable domain in full, completed from reference TRBV5-5 and TRBJ2-5, reads DAGVTQSPTHLIKTRGQQVTLRCSPISGHKSVSWYQQVLGQGPQFIFQYYEKEERGRGNFPDRFSARQFPNYSSELNVNALLLGDSALYLCASSGQGGDETQYFGPGTRLLVL.